The present entry profiles one T cell receptor (beta chain) with its context. Repertoires were generated with immunoSEQ multiplex PCR, while TCRdb's copy carries only in-frame clones and drops some. The sample records approximately 340,000 clones, more than 85% being singletons. V shed 3 bases and J shed 0 bases, with 13 bases lying between them. The CDR3 sequence is 16 residues long. Germline CDR1 reads SNHLY; CDR2 reads FYNNEI. The entry originates in a study of blood T cell repertoires in COVID-19. Study-level background: PBMCs, B-cell-depleted T cells, or T cells provided the cDNA or gDNA that made up the material.

Clinical history as reported by participants underpinned cohort assignment. Exposed enrollees encountered a COVID-19 case at some point within 2 weeks before study entry. V gene TRBV2 combines with J gene TRBJ2-3; a possible D gene is TRBD2 (5 bases). Sequenced: PBMCs or T cells enriched from blood (not recorded which). This TCR came from a woman in her thirties or forties who had been exposed to COVID-19. CDR3 bases: TGTGCCAGCAGTGAGACAAGCGGATCAAGCACAGATACGCAGTATTTT. Translated, it gives CASSETSGSSTDTQYF. The entire variable domain, with the rest obtained from reference TRBV2 and TRBJ2-3, is as follows: EPEVTQTPSHQVTQMGQEVILRCVPISNHLYFYWYRQILGQKVEFLVSFYNNEISEKSEIFDDQFSVERPDGSNFTLKIRSTKLEDSAMYFCASSETSGSSTDTQYFGPGTRLTVL.